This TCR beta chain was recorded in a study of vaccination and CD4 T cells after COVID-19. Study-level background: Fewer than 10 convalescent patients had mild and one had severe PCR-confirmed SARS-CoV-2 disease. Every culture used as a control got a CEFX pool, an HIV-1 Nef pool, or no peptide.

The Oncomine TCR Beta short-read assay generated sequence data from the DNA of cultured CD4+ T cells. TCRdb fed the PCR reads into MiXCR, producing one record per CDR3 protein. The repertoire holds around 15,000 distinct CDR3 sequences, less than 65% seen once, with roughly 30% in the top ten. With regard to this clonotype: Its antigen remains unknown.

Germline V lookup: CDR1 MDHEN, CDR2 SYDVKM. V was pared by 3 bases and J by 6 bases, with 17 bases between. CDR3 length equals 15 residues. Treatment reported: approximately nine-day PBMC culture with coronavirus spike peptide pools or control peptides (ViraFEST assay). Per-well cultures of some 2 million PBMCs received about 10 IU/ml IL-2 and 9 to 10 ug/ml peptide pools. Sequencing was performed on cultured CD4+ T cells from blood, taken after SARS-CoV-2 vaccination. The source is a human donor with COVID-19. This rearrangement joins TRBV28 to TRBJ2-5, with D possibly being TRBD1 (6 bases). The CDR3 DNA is TGTGCCAGCAGTTTTAAGGGGCAGGGGCTGAAGACCCAGTACTTC. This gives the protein CASSFKGQGLKTQYF. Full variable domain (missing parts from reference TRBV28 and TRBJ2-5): DVKVTQSSRYLVKRTGEKVFLECVQDMDHENMFWYRQDPGLGLRLIYFSYDVKMKEKGDIPEGYSVSREKKERFSLILESASTNQTSMYLCASSFKGQGLKTQYFGPGTRLLVL.